These 21 T cell receptor beta chains were sequenced from one sample in a study of blood T cell repertoires in COVID-19. Libraries were prepared by immunoSEQ multiplex PCR; TCRdb keeps only in-frame clonotypes and omits some of them. The profile covers approximately 110,000 clones, with roughly four fifths appearing a single time and 7.9% taken by the ten largest. Source material: peripheral blood. The receptors originated from a man aged 65 to 79 with acute or convalescent COVID-19.

The chain couples TRBV6-1 to TRBJ2-7; 10 bases are shared with TRBD2. The trim removed 2 bases at V and 4 bases at J, leaving 5 bases unmatched. The CDR3 runs 15 residues. Germline-derived CDR1 and CDR2 are MNHNS and SASEGT. CDR3 region: CASSESRTSGYEQYF. The DNA of the CDR3 is TGTGCCAGCAGTGAATCGCGGACTAGCGGATACGAGCAGTACTTC.

The gene calls are TRBV6-5 and TRBJ1-1; D is ambiguous. The V end was cut by 7 bases, the J end by 0 bases, with 12 bases between. Per germline, CDR1 MNHEY and CDR2 SVGAGI. The CDR3 loop spans 14 amino acids. The CDR3 region is CASTTAGMNTEAFF. CDR3 bases: TGTGCCAGCACTACGGCCGGGATGAACACTGAAGCTTTCTTT.

V is TRBV11-1 and J is TRBJ1-4, with D maybe TRBD1 (5 bases). The CDR3 is 12 amino acids. Deletions cut 5 bases from V and 8 bases from J, with 9 bases between. Looked up from germline, CDR1 is SGHAT and CDR2 is FQDESV (reference sequence). The CDR3 sequence: CASSGWTEKLFF. The CDR3 DNA reads TGTGCCAGCAGCGGATGGACAGAAAAACTGTTTTTT.

CDR3 DNA: TGTGCCAGCGGTCTGGACAGGAGCTATGGCTACACCTTC. Residues: CASGLDRSYGYTF. The J gene is TRBJ1-2, the V gene TRBV5-4; 7 nucleotides align to TRBD1. V lost 7 bases to trimming and J lost 4 bases; unmatched junction nucleotides: 7. The CDR3 totals 13 residues. Germline V gene lookup returns CDR1 SGHNT and CDR2 YYREEE (reference sequence).

This CDR3 reads CASRRQDQPQHF. The CDR3 DNA reads TGTGCCAGCAGGAGACAGGATCAGCCCCAGCATTTT. The gene calls are TRBV28 and TRBJ1-5; D may be TRBD1 (6 bases). V dropped 6 bases and J dropped 5 bases, with 8 bases sitting between them. The germline V gene encodes CDR1 MDHEN and CDR2 SYDVKM. The CDR3 is 12 amino acids. Supplemented by reference TRBV28 and TRBJ1-5, the full variable domain reads DVKVTQSSRYLVKRTGEKVFLECVQDMDHENMFWYRQDPGLGLRLIYFSYDVKMKEKGDIPEGYSVSREKKERFSLILESASTNQTSMYLCASRRQDQPQHFGDGTRLSIL.

Points on this clone: Other DNA sequences from this sample encode an identical CDR3 as well. The chain has TRBV7-3 and TRBJ2-2, with D perhaps TRBD2 (5 bases). The CDR3 is 14 residues long. Trimming left V 4 bases short and J 1 base short, with 7 bases between. CDR1 SGHTA and CDR2 FQGTGA come from the germline V gene. The CDR3 loop reads CASSSSGNTGELFF. In DNA form, the CDR3 reads TGTGCCAGCAGCTCAAGCGGGAACACCGGGGAGCTGTTTTTT.

V and J are TRBV12-3 or TRBV12-4 and TRBJ1-2; the D gene is possibly TRBD1 (6 bases). The CDR3 contains 12 residues. The V end lost 10 bases, the J end lost 5 bases, and 14 bases lay between the germline ends. The CDR3 sequence: CATSSQGYGYTF. In DNA form, the CDR3 reads TGTGCCACTAGCTCGCAGGGGTATGGCTACACCTTC.

In DNA, the CDR3 is TGTGCCAGCAGCCCTCGGGACGGGGGTTATGGCTACACCTTC. This translates into CASSPRDGGYGYTF. The chain combines TRBV5-4 with TRBJ1-2; the D gene is possibly TRBD1 (5 bases). Trimming left V 4 bases short and J 5 bases short, with 15 bases between. The CDR3 runs to 14 residues. Germline V gene sequence: CDR1 SGHNT, CDR2 YYREEE (reference sequence).

Comments on this clone: A read error may produce the germline difference seen at one junction end. This chain links TRBV7-9 with TRBJ2-5, with D possibly TRBD1 on 7 matching bases. CDR3 length equals 14 residues. Germline V lookup: CDR1 SEHNR, CDR2 FQNEAQ (reference sequence). CDR3 residues: CASSLVGGTEGPNF. The CDR3 bases are TGTGCCAGCAGCTTAGTTGGGGGGACAGAAGGACCCAACTTC.

The rearrangement links TRBV6-4 to TRBJ1-1; 9 bases fit TRBD1. This CDR3 spans 13 amino acids. Germline CDR1 reads MRHNA; CDR2 reads SNTAGT. J was trimmed by 8 bases and V by 6 bases; bases with no gene match: 7. For the CDR3, the DNA is TGTGCCAGCAGGGGGACAGGGAAGCCCGAAGCTTTCTTT. This encodes CASRGTGKPEAFF.

The chain recombines TRBV10-1 with TRBJ2-7; D gene uncertain. Trimming left V 0 bases short and J 6 bases short, with 9 bases between. In germline, CDR1 is WNHNN, CDR2 SYGVQD (reference sequence). The CDR3 spans 13 residues. CDR3 protein: CASSESGGLEQYF. CDR3 in DNA: TGCGCCAGCAGTGAGTCCGGTGGTCTCGAGCAGTACTTC.

This chain connects TRBV7-9 to TRBJ2-7; D not certain. CDR1 is SEHNR, CDR2 FQNEAQ, per germline (reference sequence). The V and J ends lost 5 bases and 4 bases respectively, with 9 bases between them. This CDR3 has 12 residues. The CDR3 loop is CASSPGGYEQYF. The CDR3 DNA sequence: TGTGCCAGCAGCCCAGGTGGTTACGAGCAGTACTTC.

The gene calls are TRBV10-3 and TRBJ1-1, with 9 bases aligning to TRBD1. CDR3 size: 14 residues. V lost 5 bases, J lost 5 bases, and 6 bases stayed unmatched. Germline CDR1 and CDR2: ENHRY and SYGVKD. The CDR3 is CAISKWDRVTEAFF. CDR3 nucleotide sequence: TGTGCCATCAGTAAATGGGACAGGGTGACTGAAGCTTTCTTT.

The rearrangement uses TRBV27 and TRBJ1-6; D is uncertain. CDR1 is MNHEY and CDR2 is SMNVEV in the germline V gene (reference sequence). The germline V and J ends were trimmed by 0 bases and 10 bases, with 7 bases remaining between them. This CDR3 contains 13 residues. The CDR3 sequence is CASSLSRSSPLHF. Here the CDR3 DNA reads TGTGCCAGCAGTTTATCGAGGTCCTCACCCCTCCACTTT.

The chain recombines TRBV5-1 with TRBJ1-1; D unclear. The ends were cut back, 4 bases at V and 4 bases at J, with 11 bases in the middle. In germline, CDR1 is SGHRS, CDR2 YFSETQ. CDR3 length equals 13 residues. In DNA form, the CDR3 reads TGCGCCAGCAGCCCTATTGCGGGCACTGAAGCTTTCTTT. It encodes CASSPIAGTEAFF.

The genes are TRBV30 and TRBJ1-6; D is unclear. The CDR3 extends over 12 amino acids. Germline V lookup: CDR1 GTSNPN, CDR2 SVGIG (reference sequence). V was clipped by 2 bases and J by 7 bases, with 6 bases between them. The CDR3 region is CAWSPGNSPLHF. The CDR3 DNA follows: TGTGCCTGGAGTCCCGGGAATTCACCCCTCCACTTT.

This clone was found a few times. This chain connects TRBV5-1 to TRBJ1-1, with 8 bases matching TRBD1. The CDR3 runs to 14 residues. The V gene's germline CDR1 is SGHRS and CDR2 YFSETQ. With V trimmed by 4 bases and J by 4 bases, 6 bases remained unmatched. The CDR3 DNA reads as TGCGCCAGCAGCGACACAGGGGGGACCACTGAAGCTTTCTTT. Its translation: CASSDTGGTTEAFF.

The J gene is TRBJ1-6, the V gene TRBV6-1; possibly TRBD1 for D (6 bases). V was clipped by 0 bases and J by 0 bases, with 15 bases between them. Per the germline V gene, CDR1 is MNHNS and CDR2 is SASEGT. This CDR3 is built from 19 residues. CDR3 residues: CASSEAVRGQRSYNSPLHF. The CDR3 nucleotides read TGTGCCAGCAGTGAAGCCGTGAGAGGACAGCGCTCCTATAATTCACCCCTCCACTTT.

As for this clone: The sample contains more than one DNA sequence encoding this CDR3. The J gene is TRBJ2-7, the V gene TRBV6-5; D unclear. This CDR3 contains 14 residues. Deletions cut 0 bases from V and 0 bases from J, with 6 bases between. CDR1 MNHEY and CDR2 SVGAGI come from the germline V gene. This chain's CDR3 is CASSYSPGSYEQYF. The CDR3 DNA is TGTGCCAGCAGTTACTCTCCGGGCTCCTACGAGCAGTACTTC.

The gene calls are TRBV7-8 and TRBJ1-5; D unresolved. Germline-derived CDR1 and CDR2 are SGHVS and FQNEAQ. This CDR3 has 13 amino acids. Trimming removed 5 bases at V and 9 bases at J, with 14 bases between. CDR3 residues: CASSPGRVGPQHF. The CDR3 coding sequence is TGTGCCAGCAGCCCCGGGAGAGTTGGGCCCCAGCATTTT. The full variable domain, completed using reference TRBV7-8 and TRBJ1-5, is GAGVSQSPRYKVAKRGQDVALRCDPISGHVSLFWYQQALGQGPEFLTYFQNEAQLDKSGLPSDRFFAERPEGSVSTLKIQRTQQEDSAVYLCASSPGRVGPQHFGDGTRLSIL.

This clone was seen once. The rearrangement joins TRBV28 to TRBJ1-1; no firm D call. This CDR3 region has 17 residues. The germline V gene encodes CDR1 MDHEN and CDR2 SYDVKM. V was cut by 2 bases and J by 3 bases, with 19 bases left in between. CDR3 nucleotide sequence: TGTGCCAGCAGTTTACGGACCCTGCGGCCCGGGGACACTGAAGCTTTCTTT. This gives the protein CASSLRTLRPGDTEAFF.